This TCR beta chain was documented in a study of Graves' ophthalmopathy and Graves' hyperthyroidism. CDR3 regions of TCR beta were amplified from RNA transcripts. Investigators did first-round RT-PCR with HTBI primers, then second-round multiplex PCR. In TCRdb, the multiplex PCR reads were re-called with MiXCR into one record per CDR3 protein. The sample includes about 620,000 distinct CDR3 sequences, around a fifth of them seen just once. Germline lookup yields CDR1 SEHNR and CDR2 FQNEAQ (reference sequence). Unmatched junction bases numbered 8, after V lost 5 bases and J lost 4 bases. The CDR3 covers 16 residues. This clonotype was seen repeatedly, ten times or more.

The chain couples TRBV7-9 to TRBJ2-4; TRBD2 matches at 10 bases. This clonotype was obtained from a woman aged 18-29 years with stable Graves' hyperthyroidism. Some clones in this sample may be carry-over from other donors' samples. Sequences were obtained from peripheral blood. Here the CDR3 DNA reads TGTGCCAGCAGCCCACTAGCGGGATCTTTTAAAAACATTCAGTACTTC. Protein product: CASSPLAGSFKNIQYF.